The rows below give T cell receptor beta chains drawn from one sample of a study of PD-L1 blockade in urothelial cancer. The assay was immunoSEQ multiplex PCR, and TCRdb's table has in-frame clones only and misses some. The repertoire has roughly 130,000 clones, about four fifths of them found once; the top ten carry 2.5% to 4%. The sequencing here drew on PBMCs, taken around atezolizumab (anti-PD-L1) treatment. The receptors come from a man aged 45-60 years with urothelial cancer. CDR3s leave out the opening cysteine and the closing phenylalanine or tryptophan.

V gene,CDR3 length,CDR3 protein
TRBV28,14,ASSLPGERDTGELF
TRBV14,13,ASSQEQGVRETQY
TRBV28,13,ASQDPRRGNQPQH
TRBV14,11,ASRDTNTGELF
TRBV30,9,AWSRYDEQY
TRBV25-1,10,ASRTDTDTQY
TRBV19,13,ASSPLGTGVSPLH
TRBV7-9,11,AKAGLSTGELF
TRBV28,13,ASSSTPRSGQPQH
TRBV6-6,12,ASRSIRGSYEQY
TRBV28,12,ASKLQNPHEKLF
TRBV18,11,ASSPRQGDEQF
TRBV18,11,ASSLNSNQPQH
TRBV5-1,15,ASSLFLAGADTDTQY
TRBV28,12,ASSAWDRGNGYT
TRBV6-1,12,ASIPRAGEYEQY
TRBV19,11,ASSRANFYEQY
TRBV6-4,10,AWGGRKETQY
TRBV4-1,12,ASSLGQGFYEQY
TRBV15,14,ATSRDPGGDRYGYT
TRBV27,12,ASSFDRKAGELF
TRBV28,11,ASSFGQDSEAF
TRBV5-6,13,ASSLGQGAHQPQH
TRBV6-6,12,ASSGQGFLQGYT
TRBV5-1,14,ASSLPGGADGYGYT
TRBV7-9,14,ASSLARAGDQETQY
TRBV28,11,ASSYPLAYEQY
TRBV7-2,12,ASSPARHTNEQF
TRBV6-5,13,ASRRDRDPKNIQY
TRBV9,12,ASSAQGAGQPQH
TRBV11-2,13,ASEGAGAATGELF
TRBV30,10,AWSGDRLEAF
TRBV7-2,9,ASSPLDEQF
TRBV28,14,ASSFNWGATKNIQY
TRBV27,17,ASSPIRDRGSGREYEQY
TRBV6-5,12,ASSYRREGHEQF
TRBV30,15,AWSQTSGRVSSYEQY
TRBV7-8,13,ASSRSGTGPPEQY
TRBV19,11,ASRSRDSYGYT
TRBV18,12,ASSPTGGTTEAF
TRBV7-9,13,ASSLVTGVGEKLF
TRBV11-3,12,ASSSGGFGDTQY
TRBV6-4,14,ASSFQGLASYNEQF
TRBV30,10,AWRRGGTEAF
TRBV9,13,ASSVLEGAGSPLH
TRBV15,13,ATKRLAGPQETQY
TRBV9,12,ASSKRDRNTEAF
TRBV2,10,ASKHLSYEQY
TRBV6-1,12,ASSEGIRTDTQY
TRBV7-9,15,ASSLRPGLGVTDTQY
TRBV11-1,15,ASSLSWTSGSYNEQF
TRBV6-6,11,ASSYAETDTQY
TRBV5-8,13,ASSLGVADPDTQY
TRBV28,13,ASSFSGRATGELF
TRBV7-9,14,ASSLTPPRAGDEQF
TRBV7-9,15,ASSQTQGHLVGNTIY
TRBV18,11,ASSQGQGTEAF
TRBV15,12,ATSRELADNEQF
TRBV28,12,ASSSRLAGSPRY
TRBV5-6,14,ASSIGLARSFYEQF